These T cell receptor beta chains were read from a single sample in a study of T-cell memory formation after mild COVID-19. TCRdb passed the 5' RACE reads through MiXCR, listing each CDR3 protein once. This sample has about 310,000 distinct CDR3 sequences, with around a sixth found just once. The sample taken for sequencing was PBMCs or a T cell subset sorted from them (not recorded which). These receptor sequences come from a man between 18 and 35 years old who had mild COVID-19 (a few samples of this study predate the infection). Cell type and time point are not known. CDR3s include the opening cysteine and the closing phenylalanine or tryptophan. The D gene is left open where the match is weak. Only part of the rows carry a size: once, few, many, or a class if the clone is expanded.

V	size	D	J	CDR3	DNA
TRBV6-1	few	NA	TRBJ2-2	CASRQTGHRVTGELFF	TGTGCCAGCAGACAAACGGGACACCGAGTCACCGGGGAGCTGTTTTTT
TRBV9	few	TRBD1	TRBJ1-4	CASSDKDRAGEKLFF	TGTGCCAGCAGCGACAAGGACAGGGCTGGCGAAAAACTGTTTTTT
TRBV6-2/TRBV6-3	few	NA	TRBJ2-2	CASSYRGYTGELFF	TGTGCCAGCAGTTACAGAGGGTACACCGGGGAGCTGTTTTTT
TRBV6-5	NA	NA	TRBJ1-3	CASRNSVNSGNTIYF	TGTGCCAGCAGAAACAGTGTGAACTCTGGAAACACCATATATTTT
TRBV27	many	NA	TRBJ2-6	CASSLTGAGANVLTF	TGTGCCAGCAGTTTAACGGGGGCAGGGGCCAACGTCCTGACTTTC
TRBV29-1	few	NA	TRBJ2-1	CSVVGSPKGAYNEQFF	TGCAGCGTTGTAGGGTCTCCCAAGGGGGCCTACAATGAGCAGTTCTTC
TRBV7-9	many	NA	TRBJ2-5	CASSLGRGDQETQYF	TGTGCCAGCAGCTTAGGGCGCGGAGACCAAGAGACCCAGTACTTC
TRBV7-6	few	NA	TRBJ2-7	CASSLTANGDYEQYF	TGTGCCAGCAGCTTAACAGCGAATGGGGACTACGAGCAGTACTTC
TRBV7-2	NA	TRBD2	TRBJ2-7	CASSGTGGQSYEQYF	TGTGCCAGCAGCGGCACGGGGGGGCAATCCTACGAGCAGTACTTC
TRBV10-1	few	TRBD2	TRBJ2-5	CASSESRLAGDITKETQYF	TGCGCCAGCAGTGAGTCCAGACTAGCGGGGGATATTACAAAAGAGACCCAGTACTTC
TRBV5-8	many	NA	TRBJ2-1	CASSLEGSSYNEQFF	TGTGCCAGCAGCTTGGAGGGGAGCTCCTACAATGAGCAGTTCTTC